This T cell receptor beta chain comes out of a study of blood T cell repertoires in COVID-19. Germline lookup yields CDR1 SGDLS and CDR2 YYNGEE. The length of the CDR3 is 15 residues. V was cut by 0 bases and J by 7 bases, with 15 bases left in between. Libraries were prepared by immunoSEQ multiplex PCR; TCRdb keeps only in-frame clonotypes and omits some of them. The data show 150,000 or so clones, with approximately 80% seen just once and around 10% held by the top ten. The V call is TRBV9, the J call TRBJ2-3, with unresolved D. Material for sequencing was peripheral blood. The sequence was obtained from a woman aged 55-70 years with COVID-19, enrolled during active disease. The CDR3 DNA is TGTGCCAGCAGCGTAGGGTCTCAGTTGGAGAATACGCAGTATTTT. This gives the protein CASSVGSQLENTQYF.